These 27 T cell receptor beta chains came from one sample sequenced in a study of vaccination and CD4 T cells after COVID-19. The Oncomine TCR Beta short-read assay sequenced DNA from cultured CD4+ T cells. TCRdb re-called the PCR reads with MiXCR, one entry per CDR3 protein. Of 8,100 or so distinct CDR3 sequences in the sample, approximately 50% were seen once. Treatment specified: approximately 9-day PBMC culture with coronavirus spike peptide pools or control peptides (ViraFEST assay). These TCRs' antigens remain unknown. The sample taken for sequencing was CD4+ T cells from blood, cultured in vitro. Receptors were obtained from a human donor who had recovered from COVID-19.

This clonotype was observed a handful of times. V and J are TRBV6-1 and TRBJ1-2; D may be TRBD1 (5 bases). The germline CDR1 and CDR2 sequences are MNHNS and SASEGT. Trimming removed 4 bases from V and 5 bases from J, with 8 bases in between. There are 12 residues in the CDR3. For the CDR3, the DNA is TGTGCCAGCAGTGGGGGGGGGTATGGCTACACCTTC. It encodes CASSGGGYGYTF.

The J gene is TRBJ2-2, the V gene TRBV12-3 or TRBV12-4, with D perhaps matching TRBD1 (5 bases). With 5 bases removed from V and 6 bases from J, the gap between germline ends came to 10 bases. The length of the CDR3 is 13 residues. CDR3 sequence (DNA): TGTGCCAGCAGTCTAAGGGGTCCCGGGGAGCTGTTTTTT. Translation: CASSLRGPGELFF.

This clonotype has a handful of counts. V is TRBV20-1 and J is TRBJ1-5, with no clear D. Germline V CDR1 and CDR2: DFQATT, SNEGSKA (reference sequence). V was pared by 0 bases and J by 6 bases, with 15 bases between. This CDR3 has 15 residues. The CDR3 region is CSARDRATRPQPQHF. The CDR3 DNA follows: TGCAGTGCTAGAGATCGGGCCACAAGGCCTCAGCCCCAGCATTTT.

The rearrangement uses TRBV24-1 and TRBJ2-7, with 9 bases fitting TRBD1. The CDR3 extends over 15 amino acids. The germline V gene encodes CDR1 KGHDR and CDR2 SFDVKD. After removal of 3 bases from V and 5 bases from J, the junction contained 7 bases not matched to a gene. The CDR3 DNA is TGTGCCACCAGTGATCGCCGGGACAGGGAACACGAGCAGTACTTC. As protein: CATSDRRDREHEQYF.

The DNA for the CDR3 is TGCGCCAGCAGCTTGGATCAAGGGGTCGGTGAAGCTTTCTTT. Amino acids: CASSLDQGVGEAFF. The chain carries TRBV5-1 and TRBJ1-1; tentatively, D is TRBD1 (5 bases). The CDR3 length is 14 residues. The germline V and J ends were trimmed by 0 bases and 7 bases, with 13 bases remaining between them. Germline CDR1 SGHRS, CDR2 YFSETQ.

The CDR3 sequence is CASSRRLRGQGADEQFF. The CDR3 DNA is TGTGCCAGCAGCCGCCGGCTGAGGGGACAGGGGGCTGATGAGCAGTTCTTC. The rearrangement links TRBV7-3 to TRBJ2-1, with TRBD1 identical over 12 bases. Germline V lookup: CDR1 SGHTA, CDR2 FQGTGA. J lost 8 bases, V lost 5 bases, and 13 bases had no gene match. The length of the CDR3 is 17 residues.

The chain combines TRBV11-3 with TRBJ2-6, with 9 bases fitting TRBD2. This CDR3 is built from 18 residues. The germline CDR1 and CDR2 sequences are SGHNT and YENEEA. The J segment lost 0 bases and the V segment lost 1 base, leaving 4 bases of the junction unmatched. The CDR3 spells CASSLVLAGPSGANVLTF. The DNA for the CDR3 is TGTGCCAGCAGCTTAGTACTAGCGGGCCCCTCTGGGGCCAACGTCCTGACTTTC.

Note on this clonotype: Relative to the germline gene, one junction end is altered; a read error may explain this. This chain links TRBV27 with TRBJ1-4; D is possibly TRBD1 (6 bases). The CDR3 extends over 16 amino acids. CDR1 is MNHEY and CDR2 is SMNVEV in the germline V gene (reference sequence). CDR3 loop: CASSLRQGIGDEELFF. CDR3 sequence (DNA): TGTGCCAGCAGTTTAAGGCAGGGGATTGGCGATGAAGAACTGTTTTTT.

This chain connects TRBV6-5 to TRBJ2-7; 7 positions match TRBD2. From germline, CDR1 is MNHEY and CDR2 SVGAGI. The J segment lost 3 bases and the V segment lost 0 bases, leaving 5 bases of the junction unmatched. The CDR3 is made up of 15 amino acids. CDR3 residues: CASSYSRGGGYEQYF. In DNA, the CDR3 is TGTGCCAGCAGTTACTCGAGGGGCGGGGGCTACGAGCAGTACTTC.

The chain employs TRBV5-4 and TRBJ2-7; tentative D call: TRBD1 (6 bases). Germline assignment: CDR1 SGHNT and CDR2 YYREEE (reference sequence). The germline V and J ends were trimmed by 3 bases and 3 bases, with 10 bases remaining between them. The CDR3 is 13 amino acids. The CDR3 DNA is TGTGCCAGCAGCTCTACAGGGCGCTACGAGCAGTACTTC. It specifies CASSSTGRYEQYF.

This clonotype showed up just once. This chain uses TRBV11-1 with TRBJ2-3; D is unclear. V dropped 5 bases and J dropped 0 bases, with 15 bases sitting between them. Germline CDR1 and CDR2: SGHAT and FQDESV (reference sequence). CDR3 length: 16 residues. Here the CDR3 reads CASSDSVGSSTDTQYF. For the CDR3, the DNA is TGTGCCAGCAGCGACTCAGTGGGATCTAGCACAGATACGCAGTATTTT.

The V and J genes are TRBV2 and TRBJ2-5, with a weak D call TRBD2 (6 bases). V was trimmed by 6 bases and J by 5 bases, leaving 19 bases between them. The CDR3 extends over 15 amino acids. The V gene's germline CDR1 is SNHLY and CDR2 FYNNEI. The CDR3: CASREGGNPRETQYF. As DNA, the CDR3 is TGTGCCAGCAGGGAGGGCGGAAACCCACGGGAGACCCAGTACTTC.

The CDR3 here is CASSTSYEQYF. The CDR3 nucleotides read TGTGCCAGCAGTACCTCCTACGAGCAGTACTTC. This chain joins TRBV2 and TRBJ2-7, with D hard to call. The CDR3 is 11 amino acids. Germline V gives CDR1 SNHLY, CDR2 FYNNEI. V was cut by 5 bases and J by 0 bases, with 2 bases left in between.

The chain carries TRBV6-5 and TRBJ2-5; TRBD2 agrees at 7 bases. This CDR3 is built from 16 residues. The trim removed 0 bases at V and 2 bases at J, leaving 6 bases unmatched. The germline CDR1 and CDR2 sequences are MNHEY and SVGAGI. CDR3: CASSYSAGVTQETQYF. As DNA, the CDR3 is TGTGCCAGCAGTTACTCGGCGGGAGTAACACAAGAGACCCAGTACTTC.

This clonotype was seen only a few times. The chain carries TRBV2 and TRBJ2-7; D assignment may be TRBD1 or TRBD2 (5 bases each). This CDR3 comprises 15 residues. V shed 0 bases and J shed 5 bases, with 14 bases lying between them. Germline CDR1 reads SNHLY; CDR2 reads FYNNEI. The CDR3 loop is CASSEAPRGSDEQYF. CDR3 nucleotide sequence: TGTGCCAGCAGTGAAGCCCCGAGGGGTTCCGACGAGCAGTACTTC.

This rearrangement joins TRBV6-2 or TRBV6-3 to TRBJ1-5; tentatively, D is TRBD1 (6 bases). Trimming left V 5 bases short and J 2 bases short, with 16 bases between. CDR1 is MNHEY, CDR2 SVGEGT, per germline. The CDR3 has 16 amino acids. CDR3 DNA: TGTGCCAGCAGTCGCACAGGGAAAAGGGGCAATCAGCCCCAGCATTTT. Amino acid sequence: CASSRTGKRGNQPQHF.

The table lists this clonotype with a few counts. The chain couples TRBV6-5 to TRBJ2-2; TRBD1 might be the D (5 bases). Germline V CDR1 and CDR2: MNHEY, SVGAGI. CDR3 length equals 15 residues. The V gene lost 0 bases and the J gene lost 6 bases, with 11 bases spanning the gap. As DNA, the CDR3 is TGTGCCAGCAGTTACTCAGGGGTTACGGCCGGGGAGCTGTTTTTT. Its translation: CASSYSGVTAGELFF.

This clonotype came up a few times. The genes are TRBV11-3 and TRBJ1-1; D is perhaps TRBD1 (6 bases). V was pared by 5 bases and J by 7 bases, with 20 bases between. This CDR3 spans 15 amino acids. The V gene's germline CDR1 is SGHNT and CDR2 YENEEA. CDR3 coding DNA: TGTGCCAGCAGCCAGGTGTCAAGCAGAGGGGGTGAAGCTTTCTTT. Encoded protein: CASSQVSSRGGEAFF.

A few counts support this clonotype. The CDR3 spells CASSLDSLTGELFF. The CDR3 coding sequence is TGTGCCAGCAGCTTGGACAGCTTAACCGGGGAGCTGTTTTTT. This rearrangement joins TRBV5-4 to TRBJ2-2; D uncertain. Germline V gene sequence: CDR1 SGHNT, CDR2 YYREEE (reference sequence). Deletions cut 0 bases from V and 5 bases from J, with 8 bases between. The length of the CDR3 is 14 residues.

The rearrangement links TRBV14 to TRBJ2-7; 9 bases are shared with TRBD1. J was trimmed by 5 bases and V by 3 bases; bases with no gene match: 14. The CDR3 has 17 residues. Germline V gene data show CDR1 as SGHDN and CDR2 as FVKESK. This CDR3 reads CASSHHVPGQGPHEQYF. The CDR3 DNA is TGTGCCAGCAGCCACCACGTACCGGGACAGGGCCCCCACGAGCAGTACTTC.

This clonotype has only a few counts. Written as DNA, the CDR3 is TGTGCCAGCGGTGGGGAAAAACTGTTTTTT. This encodes CASGGEKLFF. This sequence joins TRBV27 and TRBJ1-4, with D hard to call. CDR3 length: 10 amino acids. Germline loops: CDR1 MNHEY, CDR2 SMNVEV (reference sequence). V was cut by 8 bases and J by 8 bases, with 6 bases left in between.

In nucleotides, the CDR3 is TGTGCCACCAGTAGCAGAGGCAGCGGGAACACCGGGGAGCTGTTTTTT. Translating gives CATSSRGSGNTGELFF. The chain uses TRBV24-1 and TRBJ2-2, with D perhaps TRBD2 (5 bases). The CDR3 sequence is 16 residues long. Per the germline V gene, CDR1 is KGHDR and CDR2 is SFDVKD. The V and J ends lost 6 bases and 1 base respectively, with 14 bases between them.

The chain is built from TRBV30 and TRBJ1-3; possible D gene TRBD1, 5 bases. The CDR3 length is 15 residues. V was shortened by 4 bases and J by 2 bases, with 15 bases between the two germline ends. The germline V gene encodes CDR1 GTSNPN and CDR2 SVGIG (reference sequence). The CDR3 spells CAWTYNTGAGNTIYF. The CDR3 coding sequence is TGTGCCTGGACGTATAACACGGGGGCTGGAAACACCATATATTTT.

This clonotype was seen only a few times. This chain connects TRBV20-1 to TRBJ1-2; no reliable D call. Germline CDR1 is DFQATT and CDR2 is SNEGSKA (reference sequence). V lost 3 bases and J lost 4, with 9 bases in between. The CDR3 length is 12 residues. Here the CDR3 reads CSASWGAYGYTF. The CDR3 DNA follows: TGCAGTGCTAGCTGGGGAGCCTATGGCTACACCTTC.

This clonotype has more than one count but fewer than ten. V usage is TRBV6-1 and J usage is TRBJ1-2, with TRBD1 matching 9 bases. The CDR3 consists of 15 residues. Germline CDR1 MNHNS, CDR2 SASEGT. Trimming at V came to 8 bases and at J to 4 bases, leaving 11 bases not matched to a gene. The CDR3 DNA reads as TGTGCCAGCTGCACCCCGGGACAGGGAGTCTATGGCTACACCTTC. Encoded protein: CASCTPGQGVYGYTF.

The chain combines TRBV5-1 with TRBJ2-5, with a possible D match to TRBD2 (6 bases). The CDR3 is 14 amino acids. Deletions cut 4 bases from V and 2 bases from J, with 12 bases between. Germline loops: CDR1 SGHRS, CDR2 YFSETQ. CDR3 in DNA: TGCGCCAGCAGCAAGAACGGGGGACAAGAGACCCAGTACTTC. Translation: CASSKNGGQETQYF.

The rearrangement joins TRBV11-2 to TRBJ2-2, with 16 bases that match TRBD2. Per germline, CDR1 SGHAT and CDR2 FQNNGV. The CDR3 totals 17 residues. Trimming took 5 bases from V and 6 from J; bases not matched to a gene: 6. The CDR3 spells CASSRGLAGGLAGELFF. CDR3 coding DNA: TGTGCCAGCAGCCGGGGACTAGCGGGGGGGCTTGCCGGGGAGCTGTTTTTT. The whole variable domain, filled in from reference TRBV11-2 and TRBJ2-2, reads EAGVAQSPRYKIIEKRQSVAFWCNPISGHATLYWYQQILGQGPKLLIQFQNNGVVDDSQLPKDRFSAERLKGVDSTLKIQPAKLEDSAVYLCASSRGLAGGLAGELFFGEGSRLTVL.